This T cell receptor beta chain was identified during a study of blood T cell repertoires in COVID-19. Study-level information: COVID-19 samples collected from the United States, Italy and Spain covered acute and convalescent phases.

CDR1 and CDR2 (germline): MNHEY, SVGAGI. There are 13 residues in the CDR3. The V segment lost 5 bases and the J segment 5 bases; nucleotides outside the gene matches: 5. In the study's own analysis: Reference gene primer amplification gave estimated nucleated cell counts. The method was immunoSEQ multiplex PCR; TCRdb's version includes in-frame clones alone and lacks a portion of them. V, J and clone size derive from that table, while D and trimming were established from the DNA sequence. The sample lists some 250,000 clones, about 90% seen once, with approximately 1.3% in the top ten. The participants were between about 18 and 90 years old and came from about two dozen US areas. Donors were grouped by their self-reported clinical history.

V usage is TRBV6-5 and J usage is TRBJ1-2, with TRBD1 matching 7 bases. Specimen: PBMCs or T cells enriched from blood (not recorded which). This TCR was recovered from a human donor in a cohort exposed to, infected with or recovered from COVID-19 (not recorded which). The donor label of this sample is uncertain. In nucleotides, the CDR3 is TGTGCCAGCAGTCGACAGGGCGAGTATGGCTACACCTTC. Its protein product is CASSRQGEYGYTF.